The 6 T cell receptor beta chains in this list originate from one sample, sequenced in a study of identical twins. TCRdb recomputed calls from the 5' RACE reads with MiXCR, one row per CDR3 protein. The sample carries approximately 500,000 distinct CDR3 sequences, nearly 15% recorded once. Another study also made use of these data, one on yellow fever vaccine responses in identical twins.

Sequencing was carried out using CD4+ T cells sorted from blood. These receptors were obtained from a woman aged 18-35 years in good health.

This clonotype showed up just a few times. The chain is built from TRBV9 and TRBJ1-1; D ambiguous. The CDR3 is made up of 15 amino acids. CDR1 is SGDLS and CDR2 is YYNGEE in the germline V gene. Trimming left V 3 bases short and J 1 base short, with 13 bases between. Here the CDR3 reads CASSAVTTANTEAFF. For the CDR3, the DNA is TGTGCCAGCAGCGCGGTAACTACAGCGAACACTGAAGCTTTCTTT.

This clonotype came up a few times. The chain couples TRBV11-2 to TRBJ2-7; no definite D call. The CDR3 length is 12 residues. Deletions cut 1 base from V and 6 bases from J, with 7 bases between. From germline, CDR1 is SGHAT and CDR2 FQNNGV. The CDR3 bases are TGTGCCAGCAGCTTAGGCAGTAGCGAGCAGTACGTC. This gives the protein CASSLGSSEQYV.

This clonotype was seen a handful of times. The chain recombines TRBV6-1 with TRBJ2-7; 8 positions match TRBD1. V shed 5 bases, J shed 6 bases, and the junction held 6 bases outside the gene matches. There are 13 residues in the CDR3. Looked up from germline, CDR1 is MNHNS and CDR2 is SASEGT. The CDR3 nucleotides read TGTGCCAGCAGTCGCTTCACAGGGGGCGAGCAGTACTTC. Encoded protein: CASSRFTGGEQYF.

V is TRBV20-1 and J is TRBJ2-5, with 8 nucleotides matching TRBD1. In germline, CDR1 is DFQATT, CDR2 SNEGSKA (reference sequence). After removal of 5 bases from V and 5 bases from J, the junction contained 10 bases not matched to a gene. The CDR3 runs to 14 residues. The DNA of the CDR3 is TGCAGTGCTTTGACCGGGACAGGTCCCGAGACCCAGTACTTC. Translated: CSALTGTGPETQYF.

This clonotype was seen a few times. This chain joins TRBV15 and TRBJ1-5; 8 positions agree with TRBD1. Germline CDR1 LNHNV, CDR2 YYDKDF (reference sequence). V lost 3 bases and J lost 0; bases outside the gene matches: 4. The CDR3 contains 16 residues. The CDR3 sequence is CATSRQTGVSNQPQHF. The CDR3, as DNA: TGTGCCACCAGCAGGCAGACAGGGGTTAGCAATCAGCCCCAGCATTTT.

This clonotype has a count of ten or more. The rearrangement links TRBV5-1 to TRBJ1-3; D gene uncertain. Deletions cut 0 bases from V and 2 bases from J, with 3 bases between. This CDR3 is built from 13 residues. Germline V gives CDR1 SGHRS, CDR2 YFSETQ. CDR3: CASSLAAGNTIYF. The DNA of the CDR3 is TGCGCCAGCAGCTTGGCCGCTGGAAACACCATATATTTT.